This T cell receptor beta chain came from a study of cytomegalovirus exposure and HLA in healthy donors. CDR1 and CDR2 (germline): SGHVS, FQNEAQ. The CDR3 covers 15 residues. The V gene lost 6 bases and the J gene lost 4 bases, with 15 bases spanning the gap. Vbeta (60) and Jbeta (13) primers were used in the PCR. TCRdb keeps only in-frame clones here, not all; method: immunoSEQ multiplex PCR. The data show around 230,000 clones, about 79% seen once. This clonotype originated in a male donor in good health and CMV-seronegative. V and J are TRBV7-8 and TRBJ2-2; TRBD2 might be the D (6 bases). Material: PBMCs. CDR3 sequence: CASRHPVGGTGELFF. The CDR3 DNA sequence: TGTGCCAGCAGACATCCCGTCGGGGGCACCGGGGAGCTGTTTTTT. The full variable domain, rest sourced from reference TRBV7-8 and TRBJ2-2, is GAGVSQSPRYKVAKRGQDVALRCDPISGHVSLFWYQQALGQGPEFLTYFQNEAQLDKSGLPSDRFFAERPEGSVSTLKIQRTQQEDSAVYLCASRHPVGGTGELFFGEGSRLTVL.